This T cell receptor beta chain was profiled in a study of identical twins. TCRdb re-called the 5' RACE reads with MiXCR, one entry per CDR3 protein. This table has some 590,000 distinct CDR3 sequences, around a tenth appearing once. Study-wide points: Clonotypes of the beta chain that were abundant in cord blood carried fewer insertions (memory repertoires showed none). Weaker excess twin sharing was seen among beta out-of-frame sequences. Among monozygotic twins, out-of-frame TCR alpha sharing exceeded what models predicted.

This clonotype was counted at least ten times. Its target is not known. This CDR3 region has 16 residues. Trimming took 3 bases from V and 8 from J; bases not matched to a gene: 11. Germline-derived CDR1 and CDR2 are MRHNA and SNTAGT. This sample was shared with a second study, whose subject was yellow fever vaccine responses in identical twins. That work contributes: Twins' vaccine T cell response reportedly gave the appearance of partial convergence and partial personalization.

Sequencing input: PBMCs. The chain is built from TRBV6-4 and TRBJ2-1, with TRBD1 matching 9 bases. The TCR originated in a woman aged 18-30 years in good health. For the CDR3, the DNA is TGTGCCAGCAGTGAATTGCCGGGACAGGGAACCGATGAGCAGTTCTTC. Translation: CASSELPGQGTDEQFF.